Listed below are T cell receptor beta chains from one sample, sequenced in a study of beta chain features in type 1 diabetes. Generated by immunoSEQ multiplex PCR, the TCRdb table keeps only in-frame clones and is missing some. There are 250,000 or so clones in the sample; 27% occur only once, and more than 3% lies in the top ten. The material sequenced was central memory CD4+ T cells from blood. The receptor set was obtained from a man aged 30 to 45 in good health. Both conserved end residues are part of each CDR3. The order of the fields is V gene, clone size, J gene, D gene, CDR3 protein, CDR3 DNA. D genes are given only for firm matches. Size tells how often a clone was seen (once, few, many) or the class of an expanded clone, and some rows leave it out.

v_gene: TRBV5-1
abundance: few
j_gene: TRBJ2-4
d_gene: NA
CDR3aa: CASTTDISRSLAKNIQYF
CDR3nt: TGCGCCAGCACCACCGACATCTCCAGGTCGCTAGCCAAAAACATTCAGTACTTC

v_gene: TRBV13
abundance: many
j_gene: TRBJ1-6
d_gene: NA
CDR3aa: CASSLRLQGDSPLHF
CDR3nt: TGTGCCAGCAGCTTACGGCTACAGGGCGACTCACCCCTCCACTTT

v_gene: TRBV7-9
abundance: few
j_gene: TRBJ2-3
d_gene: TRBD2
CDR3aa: CASSQGTSGGKDTQYF
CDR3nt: TGTGCCAGCAGCCAAGGGACTAGCGGGGGAAAAGATACGCAGTATTTT

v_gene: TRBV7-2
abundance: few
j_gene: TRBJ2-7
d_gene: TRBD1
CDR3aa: CASSLDFGTGKYEQYF
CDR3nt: TGTGCCAGCAGCTTAGATTTCGGGACAGGAAAATACGAGCAGTACTTC

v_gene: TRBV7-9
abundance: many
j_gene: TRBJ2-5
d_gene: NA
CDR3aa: CASSLMGETQYF
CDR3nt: TGTGCCAGCAGCTTAATGGGAGAGACCCAGTACTTC

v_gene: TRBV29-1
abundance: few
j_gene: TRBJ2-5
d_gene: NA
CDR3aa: CSAQGEETQYF
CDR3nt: TGCAGCGCTCAGGGAGAAGAGACCCAGTACTTC

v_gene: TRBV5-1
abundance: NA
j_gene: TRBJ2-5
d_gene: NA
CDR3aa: CASASGGAVGETQYF
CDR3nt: TGCGCCAGCGCCTCCGGTGGGGCCGTTGGGGAGACCCAGTACTTC

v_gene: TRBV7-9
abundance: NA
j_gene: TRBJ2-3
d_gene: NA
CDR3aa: CASSLTTGTDTQYF
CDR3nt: TGTGCCAGCAGCTTAACGACAGGCACAGATACGCAGTATTTT

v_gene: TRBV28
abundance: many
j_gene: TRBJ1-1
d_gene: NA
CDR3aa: CASSNLVWGSDTEAFF
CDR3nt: TGTGCCAGCAGTAACCTAGTGTGGGGCTCGGACACTGAAGCTTTCTTT

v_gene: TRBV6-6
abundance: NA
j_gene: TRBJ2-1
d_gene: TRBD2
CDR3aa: CASTTSGTNEQFF
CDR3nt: TGTGCCAGCACCACTAGCGGAACTAATGAGCAGTTCTTC

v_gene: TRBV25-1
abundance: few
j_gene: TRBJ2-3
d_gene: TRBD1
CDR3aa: CASNRGTDTQYF
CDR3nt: TGTGCCAGCAACAGGGGAACAGATACGCAGTATTTT

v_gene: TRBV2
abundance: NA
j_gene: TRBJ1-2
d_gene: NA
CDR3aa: CASSESQGSGYTF
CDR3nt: TGTGCCAGCAGTGAATCGCAGGGGAGCGGCTACACCTTC

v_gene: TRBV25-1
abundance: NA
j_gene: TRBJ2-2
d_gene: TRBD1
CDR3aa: CASSEWSGGNTGELFF
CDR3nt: TGTGCCAGCAGTGAATGGTCAGGGGGGAACACCGGGGAGCTGTTTTTT

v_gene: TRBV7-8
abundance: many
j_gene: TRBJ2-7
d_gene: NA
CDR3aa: CASSLRTGTAGYEQYF
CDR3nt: TGTGCCAGCAGCCTCCGAACAGGGACGGCCGGCTACGAGCAGTACTTC

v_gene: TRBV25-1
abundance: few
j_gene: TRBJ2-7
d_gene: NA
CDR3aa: CASSVPGVLVDEQYF
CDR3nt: TGTGCCAGCAGTGTACCGGGAGTCTTAGTCGACGAGCAGTACTTC

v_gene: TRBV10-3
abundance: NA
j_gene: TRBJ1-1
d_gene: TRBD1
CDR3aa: CAARDRAEAFF
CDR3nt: TGTGCCGCCCGGGACAGGGCTGAAGCTTTCTTT

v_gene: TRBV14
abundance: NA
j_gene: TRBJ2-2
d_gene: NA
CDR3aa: CASSQDSVAAETGELFF
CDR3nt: TGTGCCAGCAGCCAAGATTCGGTAGCGGCGGAGACCGGGGAGCTGTTTTTT

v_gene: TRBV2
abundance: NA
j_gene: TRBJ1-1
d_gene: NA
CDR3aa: CASSELGRTEAFF
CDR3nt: TGTGCCAGCAGTGAACTGGGGCGTACTGAAGCTTTCTTT

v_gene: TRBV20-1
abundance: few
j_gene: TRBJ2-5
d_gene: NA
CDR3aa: CSARSLETQYF
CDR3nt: TGCAGTGCTAGAAGTTTAGAGACCCAGTACTTC

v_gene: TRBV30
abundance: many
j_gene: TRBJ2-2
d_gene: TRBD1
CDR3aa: CAWSLTGGSGELFF
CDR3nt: TGTGCCTGGAGCCTAACAGGGGGCTCCGGGGAGCTGTTTTTT